One and the same sample provided the 18 T cell receptor beta chains below, sequenced in a study of CD8+ T cells in alopecia areata. It was cDNA, reverse transcribed from extracted RNA, that served as the sequencing template. Measured with immunoSEQ multiplex PCR; TCRdb has only the in-frame clones, and not every one. Of approximately 89,000 clones listed, approximately 50% are singletons. Input material: NKG2D-high CD8+ T cells sorted from blood. The receptors shown here come from a human donor with alopecia areata.

This CDR3 reads CAWSVGGARQPQHF. The CDR3 DNA follows: TGTGCCTGGAGTGTGGGGGGGGCTCGGCAGCCCCAGCATTTT. The V call is TRBV30, the J call TRBJ1-5; maybe TRBD1 (6 bases). The germline V gene encodes CDR1 GTSNPN and CDR2 SVGIG (reference sequence). Deletions cut 0 bases from V and 7 bases from J, with 13 bases between. This CDR3 region has 14 residues.

This clone was seen a handful of times. The V gene is TRBV4-1, the J gene TRBJ1-1; 8 positions match TRBD1. The CDR3 totals 12 residues. V was pared by 10 bases and J by 10 bases, with 11 bases of the junction left unmatched. CDR1 MGHRA and CDR2 YSYEKL come from the germline V gene. The CDR3 is CATVTPTGGAFF. The CDR3 DNA is TGCGCCACCGTCACCCCTACAGGGGGAGCTTTCTTT.

This clone showed up just a few times. The V gene is TRBV29-1, the J gene TRBJ2-1; 9 bases are shared with TRBD1. Trimming cost V 6 bases and J 4 bases; bases outside gene matches: 7. The CDR3 extends over 14 amino acids. Germline lookup yields CDR1 SQVTM and CDR2 ANQGSEA. CDR3 in amino acids: CSVAGTGLYNEQFF. In DNA, the CDR3 is TGCAGCGTCGCCGGGACAGGGCTATACAATGAGCAGTTCTTC.

The rearrangement uses TRBV11-2 and TRBJ2-4, with TRBD2 identical over 8 bases. The CDR3 spans 15 residues. The germline V gene has CDR1 SGHAT and CDR2 FQNNGV. Germline trimming cut 3 bases from V and 0 bases from J; bases unmatched to any gene: 1. The CDR3 here is CASSFSGIAKNIQYF. In DNA form, the CDR3 reads TGTGCCAGCAGCTTTAGCGGGATAGCCAAAAACATTCAGTACTTC.

The chain carries TRBV30 and TRBJ1-1; D is ambiguous. Germline loops: CDR1 GTSNPN, CDR2 SVGIG (reference sequence). V was shortened by 2 bases and J by 2 bases, with 6 bases between the two germline ends. CDR3 length equals 12 residues. The CDR3 loop is CAWSPGNTEAFF. The CDR3 coding sequence is TGTGCCTGGAGTCCGGGAAACACTGAAGCTTTCTTT.

This chain uses TRBV5-1 with TRBJ2-1; 7 bases line up with TRBD1. The V gene's germline CDR1 is SGHRS and CDR2 YFSETQ. The junction had 4 bases not matched to a gene; V was cut back by 6 bases and J by 1 base. This CDR3 is 14 amino acids long. The DNA for the CDR3 is TGCGCCAGCATAGGGGGCGATTCCTACAATGAGCAGTTCTTC. Amino acids: CASIGGDSYNEQFF.

V gene TRBV5-6 combines with J gene TRBJ1-1; D gene uncertain. V shed 2 bases and J shed 10 bases, with 12 bases lying between them. Germline loops: CDR1 SGHDT, CDR2 YYEEEE. This CDR3 spans 12 amino acids. CDR3 coding DNA: TGTGCCAGCAGCTTTTCTGGGTATGGAGCTTTCTTT. Protein sequence: CASSFSGYGAFF.

The chain combines TRBV4-1 with TRBJ2-3, with a possible D match to TRBD2 (6 bases). The V gene's germline CDR1 is MGHRA and CDR2 YSYEKL. The CDR3 loop spans 15 amino acids. V dropped 5 bases and J dropped 0 bases, with 12 bases sitting between them. CDR3 DNA: TGCGCCAGCAGCTCAGGAGGGCCCAGCACAGATACGCAGTATTTT. Translating it yields CASSSGGPSTDTQYF.

The gene calls are TRBV27 and TRBJ2-1; possibly TRBD2 for D (6 bases). Germline V CDR1 and CDR2: MNHEY, SMNVEV (reference sequence). V lost 5 bases and J lost 4, with 12 bases in between. The CDR3 covers 14 residues. CDR3 protein: CASSPGLEYNEQFF. In DNA form, the CDR3 reads TGTGCCAGCAGTCCGGGACTGGAGTACAATGAGCAGTTCTTC.

The CDR3 nucleotides are TGCAGCGTTGAAGGGTCCCGGGACGGGGTTTCCTACAATGAGCAGTTCTTC. Translated, it gives CSVEGSRDGVSYNEQFF. V usage is TRBV29-1 and J usage is TRBJ2-1, with D tentatively TRBD1 or TRBD2 (5 bases each). The germline V gene encodes CDR1 SQVTM and CDR2 ANQGSEA. V lost 1 base to trimming and J lost 1 base, with 17 bases between them. The length of the CDR3 is 17 residues.

This clone came up a few times. The V call is TRBV29-1, the J call TRBJ2-7; D might be TRBD1 (6 bases). Per the germline V gene, CDR1 is SQVTM and CDR2 is ANQGSEA. V gave up 1 base and J gave up 4 bases, with 11 bases separating them. The CDR3 contains 13 residues. This chain's CDR3 is CSVEAVGGYEQYF. DNA of the CDR3: TGCAGCGTTGAAGCTGTAGGGGGATACGAGCAGTACTTC.

The chain couples TRBV4-1 to TRBJ2-5, with D perhaps being TRBD1 or TRBD2 (5 bases each). The germline V gene encodes CDR1 MGHRA and CDR2 YSYEKL. The V gene lost 4 bases and the J gene lost 0 bases, with 12 bases spanning the gap. This CDR3 region has 15 residues. The CDR3 loop is CASSRRDGDQETQYF. CDR3 nucleotides: TGCGCCAGCAGCCGCCGGGACGGAGACCAAGAGACCCAGTACTTC.

This chain joins TRBV7-8 and TRBJ2-5, with 7 bases fitting TRBD1. The CDR3 is made up of 15 amino acids. CDR1 is SGHVS and CDR2 is FQNEAQ in the germline V gene. V lost 1 base, J lost 5 bases, and 7 bases stayed unmatched. The CDR3 loop reads CASSLGGGYRETQYF. In DNA form, the CDR3 reads TGTGCCAGCAGCTTAGGAGGGGGCTATCGGGAGACCCAGTACTTC.

The V gene is TRBV29-1, the J gene TRBJ2-5; unclear D gene. Trimming stripped 7 bases from V and 5 bases from J, with 8 bases between. The CDR3 contains 10 residues. Germline V lookup: CDR1 SQVTM, CDR2 ANQGSEA. The CDR3 bases are TGCAGCGGGATGCGGGAGACCCAGTACTTC. Translation gives CSGMRETQYF.

This clone was observed a handful of times. The rearrangement joins TRBV28 to TRBJ2-2, with 9 bases identical to TRBD2. This CDR3 spans 12 amino acids. Germline V gene sequence: CDR1 MDHEN, CDR2 SYDVKM. Trimming removed 11 bases from V and 4 bases from J; junction bases left unmatched: 2. CDR3 bases: TGTGCCTCTAGCGGGGTCACCGGGGAGCTGTTTTTT. This encodes CASSGVTGELFF.

The DNA of the CDR3 is TGTGCCAGCAGTTCGTCGCGTCCGGGAAGGAAGTTCTTC. Translation gives CASSSSRPGRKFF. The chain is built from TRBV28 and TRBJ2-1, with D tentatively TRBD2 (5 bases). The CDR3 has 13 residues. The germline V and J ends were trimmed by 4 bases and 14 bases, with 18 bases remaining between them. Germline V CDR1 and CDR2: MDHEN, SYDVKM.

This chain links TRBV30 with TRBJ2-7; TRBD2 matches at 8 bases. The germline CDR1 and CDR2 sequences are GTSNPN and SVGIG (reference sequence). This CDR3 has 13 amino acids. Trimming cost V 3 bases and J 2 bases; bases outside gene matches: 3. The CDR3 sequence: CAWSVGLAYEQYF. CDR3 coding DNA: TGTGCCTGGAGCGTGGGACTAGCCTACGAGCAGTACTTC.

This clone was observed a handful of times. The genes are TRBV5-6 and TRBJ1-1; unclear D gene. Between the trimmed V and J ends, which lost 0 bases and 3 bases, there was a span of 6 bases. CDR3 size: 13 residues. The germline V gene has CDR1 SGHDT and CDR2 YYEEEE. In nucleotides, the CDR3 is TGTGCCAGCAGCTTGGGCAGCCACACTGAAGCTTTCTTT. Its protein is CASSLGSHTEAFF.